This T cell receptor (beta chain) comes out of a study of cytomegalovirus exposure and HLA in healthy donors. Study-wide background: Of some 410 genotyped donors, 81% grouped in the Caucasian-associated ancestry cluster.

Primers: 60 Vbeta forward and 13 Jbeta reverse. TCRdb's table, derived via immunoSEQ multiplex PCR, lists solely in-frame clones and lacks some. This table has 120,000 or so clones, about 75% appearing once. Germline CDR1 SGHVS, CDR2 FQNEAQ. The CDR3 runs to 16 residues. The ends were cut back, 5 bases at V and 1 base at J, with 14 bases in the middle. The chain combines TRBV7-8 with TRBJ2-2; D might be TRBD1 (6 bases). Material for sequencing was PBMCs. This sequence originates from a woman aged 40-49 years in good health and CMV-seropositive. The chain's CDR3 is CASSLQGWGNTGELFF. The CDR3 DNA sequence: TGTGCCAGCAGCCTCCAGGGGTGGGGGAACACCGGGGAGCTGTTTTTT.